This TCR beta chain is from a study of T cell changes during pregnancy in multiple sclerosis. The assay was immunoSEQ multiplex PCR, and TCRdb's table has in-frame clones only and misses some. Counted here are under 70,000 clones, around 93% occurring once; the ten biggest clones make up about 0.8%. The germline gives CDR1 KGHSY, CDR2 FQNENV. The ends were cut back, 1 base at V and 0 bases at J, with 9 bases in the middle. There are 15 residues in the CDR3. The specimen was CD4+ T cells from peripheral blood mononuclear cells, collected in the first trimester of pregnancy. The origin of this receptor is a female donor with multiple sclerosis, enrolled in a pregnancy study. The genes are TRBV16 and TRBJ1-1, with D perhaps matching TRBD1 (5 bases). The CDR3 loop is CASSQLGQLNTEAFF. In nucleotides, the CDR3 is TGTGCCAGCAGCCAATTGGGGCAGCTGAACACTGAAGCTTTCTTT.